What follows are 18 T cell receptor beta chains derived from one specimen sequenced in a study of cytomegalovirus exposure and HLA in healthy donors. It was with 60 Vbeta and 13 Jbeta primers that the PCR ran. Only in-frame clones appear in the TCRdb table, and some are missing; sequencing was by immunoSEQ multiplex PCR. The sample has some 130,000 clones. Sequenced input: PBMCs. The source of these receptors is a man between 18 and 29 years old in good health and CMV-seronegative.

V and J are TRBV6-1 and TRBJ2-2; 8 bases are a match to TRBD2. The CDR3 is made up of 18 amino acids. V lost 7 bases and J lost 0; bases outside the gene matches: 13. Germline V gene data show CDR1 as MNHNS and CDR2 as SASEGT. CDR3 protein: CASNERERGKPNTGELFF. Here the CDR3 DNA reads TGTGCCAGCAATGAGCGGGAGAGGGGAAAACCGAACACCGGGGAGCTGTTTTTT.

The rearrangement links TRBV19 to TRBJ2-7, with TRBD1 identical over 8 bases. Germline CDR1 reads LNHDA; CDR2 reads SQIVND (reference sequence). The CDR3 has 15 amino acids. The ends lost 9 bases at V and 2 bases at J; junction bases unmatched: 12. The DNA for the CDR3 is TGTGCCAGCAGAGACCGGACAGGGAAACCCTACGAGCAGTACTTC. Protein product: CASRDRTGKPYEQYF. Combining the CDR3 with reference TRBV19 and TRBJ2-7 gives the whole variable domain DGGITQSPKYLFRKEGQNVTLSCEQNLNHDAMYWYRQDPGQGLRLIYYSQIVNDFQKGDIAEGYSVSREKKESFPLTVTSAQKNPTAFYLCASRDRTGKPYEQYFGPGTRLTVT.

As concerns this clone: Within the sample, other DNA sequences also encode this same CDR3. The chain is built from TRBV11-2 and TRBJ2-7; possibly TRBD1 for D (6 bases). From germline, CDR1 is SGHAT and CDR2 FQNNGV. This CDR3 has 15 residues. Trimming cost V 5 bases and J 3 bases, with 17 bases left between them. The DNA for the CDR3 is TGTGCCAGCAGCCTAGGAGCCGGACAGAGCTACGAGCAGTACTTC. Encoded protein: CASSLGAGQSYEQYF.

The chain couples TRBV5-8 to TRBJ1-4, with TRBD1 matching over 10 bases. The CDR3 is 15 amino acids. Losses at the gene ends were 4 bases for V and 8 bases for J; bases not matched to a gene: 8. Germline V gene sequence: CDR1 SGHTS, CDR2 YDEGEE. The CDR3 nucleotides are TGTGCCAGCAGCGACTATGACAGGGGGCAAGAAAAACTGTTTTTT. Amino acid sequence: CASSDYDRGQEKLFF.

This chain links TRBV19 with TRBJ2-3, with 10 bases lining up with TRBD2. CDR3 length: 19 amino acids. V trimming: 5 bases; J trimming: 0 bases; junction bases outside the gene matches: 14. Germline V gives CDR1 LNHDA, CDR2 SQIVND (reference sequence). CDR3 residues: CASSGSSGSKRKSTDTQYF. CDR3 in DNA: TGTGCCAGTAGTGGTTCTAGCGGGAGTAAGAGAAAGAGCACAGATACGCAGTATTTT.

The gene calls are TRBV5-1 and TRBJ1-1; a weak D match, TRBD1 (6 bases). Per the germline V gene, CDR1 is SGHRS and CDR2 is YFSETQ. This CDR3 comprises 14 residues. The V gene lost 6 bases and the J gene lost 1 base, with 13 bases spanning the gap. CDR3 sequence: CASNPGHRNTEAFF. CDR3 nucleotide sequence: TGCGCCAGCAACCCGGGACACAGGAACACTGAAGCTTTCTTT.

The CDR3 sequence is CASSLQQYNSPLHF. CDR3 nucleotides: TGTGCCAGCAGTCTACAGCAGTATAATTCACCCCTCCACTTT. The genes are TRBV27 and TRBJ1-6; D is undetermined. Germline values: CDR1 MNHEY, CDR2 SMNVEV (reference sequence). The V end lost 5 bases, the J end lost 4 bases, and 9 bases lay between the germline ends. This CDR3 has 14 residues.

This rearrangement joins TRBV5-4 to TRBJ2-2; a weak D match, TRBD2 (5 bases). Germline-derived CDR1 and CDR2 are SGHNT and YYREEE (reference sequence). The CDR3 is made up of 13 amino acids. V gave up 0 bases and J gave up 5 bases, with 5 bases separating them. The CDR3 nucleotides read TGTGCCAGCAGCTTGGCGGGAACCGGGGAGCTGTTTTTT. Protein: CASSLAGTGELFF.

This chain joins TRBV27 and TRBJ2-3, with D maybe TRBD1 (5 bases). The CDR3 length is 14 residues. The V gene's germline CDR1 is MNHEY and CDR2 SMNVEV (reference sequence). Trimming removed 3 bases from V and 6 bases from J, with 13 bases in between. This chain's CDR3 is CASSFVVGVDTQYF. The DNA for the CDR3 is TGTGCCAGCAGTTTCGTGGTAGGGGTGGATACGCAGTATTTT.

This chain joins TRBV5-6 and TRBJ2-1; TRBD1 matches at 9 bases. V lost 4 bases to trimming and J lost 6 bases; unmatched junction nucleotides: 8. CDR1 and CDR2 from the germline V gene are SGHDT and YYEEEE. This CDR3 is 15 amino acids long. The CDR3 loop is CASSKGQGKGNEQFF. The CDR3 region has the DNA TGTGCCAGCAGCAAGGGACAGGGCAAAGGCAATGAGCAGTTCTTC. The variable domain in full, with the rest retrieved from reference TRBV5-6 and TRBJ2-1, is DAGVTQSPTHLIKTRGQQVTLRCSPKSGHDTVSWYQQALGQGPQFIFQYYEEEERQRGNFPDRFSGHQFPNYSSELNVNALLLGDSALYLCASSKGQGKGNEQFFGPGTRLTVL.

The V gene is TRBV10-3, the J gene TRBJ2-1, with TRBD2 matching over 8 bases. The length of the CDR3 is 13 residues. The ends lost 7 bases at V and 6 bases at J; junction bases unmatched: 5. From germline, CDR1 is ENHRY and CDR2 SYGVKD. Here the CDR3 DNA reads TGTGCCATCACCCCCGGGACTAGCAATGAGCAGTTCTTC. This codes for CAITPGTSNEQFF.

The chain recombines TRBV7-9 with TRBJ2-1, with 11 nucleotides matching TRBD2. In germline, CDR1 is SEHNR, CDR2 FQNEAQ (reference sequence). The J segment lost 5 bases and the V segment lost 6 bases, leaving 6 bases of the junction unmatched. The CDR3 covers 15 residues. For the CDR3, the DNA is TGTGCCAGCAGTTCCGGGACTAGCGGACACAATGAGCAGTTCTTC. Amino acid sequence: CASSSGTSGHNEQFF.

This chain links TRBV10-3 with TRBJ2-7; 7 bases line up with TRBD1. The CDR3 runs 15 residues. The J segment lost 5 bases and the V segment lost 3 bases, leaving 10 bases of the junction unmatched. Per germline, CDR1 ENHRY and CDR2 SYGVKD. This chain's CDR3 is CAISERGQGWHEQYF. As DNA, the CDR3 is TGTGCCATCAGTGAAAGGGGGCAGGGGTGGCACGAGCAGTACTTC.

The DNA of the CDR3 is TGTGCCAGCAGCCCTACAGGGGCCAAAAACATTCAGTACTTC. This gives the protein CASSPTGAKNIQYF. This rearrangement joins TRBV6-1 to TRBJ2-4; D possibly corresponds to TRBD1 (6 bases). Between the trimmed V and J ends, which lost 6 bases and 1 base, there was a span of 10 bases. CDR1 and CDR2 (germline): MNHNS, SASEGT. This CDR3 region has 14 residues.

The chain combines TRBV9 with TRBJ2-3; D call uncertain. V lost 0 bases to trimming and J lost 6 bases, with 11 bases between them. CDR1 is SGDLS, CDR2 YYNGEE, per germline. The CDR3 length is 14 residues. The CDR3 DNA sequence: TGTGCCAGCAGCGTAGCGGCTGAGGTGGATACGCAGTATTTT. Amino acids: CASSVAAEVDTQYF.

V and J are TRBV6-5 and TRBJ2-2; no reliable D call. The V end was cut by 0 bases, the J end by 6 bases, with 11 bases between. The CDR3 is 15 amino acids. Germline V gene data show CDR1 as MNHEY and CDR2 as SVGAGI. Here the CDR3 reads CASSYSWAQPGELFF. The CDR3 DNA follows: TGTGCCAGCAGTTACTCGTGGGCCCAACCCGGGGAGCTGTTTTTT.

The J gene is TRBJ2-1, the V gene TRBV11-2, with 8 bases matching TRBD2. CDR1 and CDR2 from the germline V gene are SGHAT and FQNNGV. The J segment lost 0 bases and the V segment lost 1 base, leaving 8 bases of the junction unmatched. The CDR3 spans 18 residues. CDR3 coding DNA: TGTGCCAGCAGCTTAGTACTCGGCGGGGGGAGCTCCTACAATGAGCAGTTCTTC. Protein sequence: CASSLVLGGGSSYNEQFF.

The chain links TRBV27 to TRBJ1-5; 7 nucleotides match TRBD1. The CDR3 length is 18 residues. Trimming took 0 bases from V and 1 from J; bases not matched to a gene: 9. The germline CDR1 and CDR2 sequences are MNHEY and SMNVEV (reference sequence). The CDR3 sequence is CASSLSFYDRESNQPQHF. The CDR3 DNA follows: TGTGCCAGCAGTTTATCGTTCTACGACAGGGAGAGCAATCAGCCCCAGCATTTT.